This T cell receptor (beta chain) stems from a study of shared clonotypes between healthy human individuals (dated by TCRdb to about 2020). Notes on the research overall: The cohort comprised two women and a few men aged 18 to 49 years. For each donor, three plates each were used for CD4 naive and CD4 memory, two plates were used for CD8 naive, and one plate was used for CD8 memory. To estimate repertoire size and how much clonotypes are shared between individuals, the study performed deep sequencing of blood TCR repertoires from a handful of healthy adults. To increase sequencing depth and limit assay-specific biases, different laboratories used diverse techniques to prepare libraries and sequence TCR repertoires. Leukapheresis yielded between about 0.94 and 8.9 billion PBMCs per donor.

As for this clone: No antigen is known for it. No base-level quality is on record; no much larger clone is a single base apart.

Counted from cysteine to phenylalanine, this CDR3 has 15 amino acids. Here the CDR3 DNA is all that survives: 45 bases in frame from base 1. Per the germline V gene, KGHSH is the CDR1 and LQKENI is the CDR2. V loses 0 bases, J loses 0 bases, and the germline ends lie 9 bases apart. Donors were healthy HIV-negative adults with no recently reported acute infections or vaccinations. All donors were Caucasian adults living in Nashville, Tennessee, USA. CD8 memory samples consisted of magnetically selected CD45RO+ cells combined with CCR7-negative CD45RA+ effector memory (TemRA) cells. Blood was obtained by leukapheresis, after which PBMCs were separated by Ficoll-Histopaque density gradient centrifugation and cryopreserved in liquid nitrogen vapor phase. Analytical flow cytometry was used to check the purity and quantity of every magnetically sorted T cell population. Genomic DNA was isolated from every sorted fraction and measured by UV absorbance on a Nanodrop 2000c.

Using the deep immunoSEQ assay, TCR CDR3 regions were amplified from genomic DNA by multiplex PCR. Extracted genomic DNA from each cell subset was spread evenly across all wells of several immunoSEQ 96-well plates, with each plate serving as a replicate. Each replicate PCR for sorted subsets received around 200 ng genomic DNA, equal to tens of thousands of T cell genomes. The purified libraries were quantified using a Qubit 3.0 fluorometer, sized with a Bioanalyzer 2100, and then quantified again using the KAPA Library Quantification kit. Each immunoSEQ 96-well plate was sequenced on its own single-read 150-cycle Illumina NextSeq 550 flow cell. The original pipeline was this. The immunoSEQ output contained only junctional sequences without quality scores, so filtering could not match that applied to full-length reads. Sequences were annotated with PyIR, a Python wrapper for IgBLAST v1.9, and V/J genes and CDR3 were assigned using IMGT germline references. Reads with weak V/J assignments (E-value above 1e-6), missing CDR3, stop codons, out-of-frame junctions, or ambiguous translated residues were removed. V3J clonotypes were defined as sequences sharing the same inferred V gene, J gene, and CDR3 amino acid sequence. Percentage overlap between repertoires was calculated by dividing the number of shared unique clonotypes by the size of the smaller repertoire. Repertoire richness was assessed with RTK rarefaction, the Chao1 estimator, and Recon v2.1 estimates of unobserved clonotypes. Generation probabilities were computed with OLGA for all TCRbeta clonotypes obtained by the gDNA method from a few donors. What TCRdb holds here is the immuneACCESS table cut down to in-frame rearrangements. Part of the clones is not present; checked against another copy, under half of the missing clones reflect an unresolved V gene, and the others are unexplained. Clone size and V and J calls were adopted from that table, with D and trimming inferred from the DNA. This sample has about 320,000 clones in its table, and around 86% of those were observed once. The ten largest account for 15% to 20% of the sample.

The paper as a whole reports these results and caveats: Only blood was sampled, and tissue TCR repertoires likely differ from those in blood. Clonotypes shared by all four sorted-subset donors showed higher generation probabilities than non-shared clonotypes. About 5% of naive CD4, around 3.5% of naive CD8, roughly 2.4% of memory CD4, and around 0.42% of memory CD8 clonotypes were shared across a handful of donors. Pairwise subsampling indicated that sequencing depth was expected to affect the degree of clonotype sharing among donors. The small number of donors limited the genetic and exposure-history diversity represented. Even with the large sequencing depth, rarefaction of the sorted-subset datasets indicated that sequencing was incomplete. Naive subsets generally had larger estimated clonotype richness than memory subsets.

The V and J genes are TRBV18 and TRBJ2-7; TRBD1 could be the D gene, as 5 bases match. This sequence was found in a man between 18 and 29 years old in good health. Sequencing input: memory CD8+ T cells sorted from blood. The cell subset or site label, read with the paper, signifies: CD45RO+ cells pooled with CCR7-negative TemRA cells. This receptor has the CDR3 CASSPPGLDSYEQYF. In nucleotide form, the sequence is TGTGCCAGCTCACCACCGGGGCTAGACTCCTACGAGCAGTACTTC.